These T cell receptor beta chains were read from a single sample in a study of blood T cell repertoires in COVID-19. Clones were read by immunoSEQ multiplex PCR, and TCRdb kept only the in-frame ones, dropping some. Counted here are about 180,000 clones, about 84% occurring once; the ten biggest clones make up about 8.6%. Material for sequencing was PBMCs or T cells enriched from blood (not recorded which). The receptors derive from a woman between 25 and 40 years old who had recovered from COVID-19. Each CDR3 is given without its conserved first and last residue. The order of the fields is clone size, V gene, CDR3 protein. Rows may omit the clone size; those that give it use once, few, many or a size class.

. | TRBV2 | ASTPGLAKTGELF
. | TRBV28 | ASSLLVIRDNRNQPQH
. | TRBV4-1 | ASSQDAASGSAYEQY
. | TRBV28 | ASSLGLRDRSGANVLT
few | TRBV9 | ASSPSASVSETQY
. | TRBV28 | ASSFTPDSDNEQF
. | TRBV2 | ASSRSWTDTQY
few | TRBV28 | ASSPVDRVSEAF
. | TRBV7-8 | ASSPLTRRTDTQY
. | TRBV5-1 | ASIAGGSYNEQF
. | TRBV13 | ASSLVGLAGDEQF
. | TRBV10-1 | ASSEDGFSTDTQY
. | TRBV24-1 | ATSEGGGVQETQY
. | TRBV10-3 | AISESSGGVSNEQF
. | TRBV12-3/TRBV12-4 | ASRNSGQETQY
. | TRBV3-1/TRBV3-2 | ASRPGTGSTEAF
. | TRBV28 | ASSHNRENSPLH
. | TRBV4-1 | ASSQPTGEVTDTQY
. | TRBV3-1/TRBV3-2 | ASSQPMNGTSGSKKGNEQF
. | TRBV4-1 | ASSQDRRGAKNTEAF
. | TRBV5-1 | ASRRWAGKTEAF
. | TRBV28 | ASSFGGAEYNEQF
. | TRBV29-1 | SVGTGVGTDTQY
. | TRBV29-1 | SVIGQGSSYEQY
. | TRBV4-1 | ASSQEGLAGNEQF
. | TRBV5-1 | ASSDEEILQPQH
. | TRBV9 | ASSVQGAGTDTQY
. | TRBV18 | ASSPTGTSNYGYT
. | TRBV2 | ASIALADTQY
. | TRBV29-1 | SVEGGGTGRLSTDTQY
. | TRBV19 | ASSIEGRGRGREKLF
. | TRBV6-1 | ASSDSPTGSYEQY
. | TRBV18 | ASSPSGRNEQF
few | TRBV10-2 | ASKSRADSPLH
. | TRBV3-1/TRBV3-2 | ASSRDSSYGYT
. | TRBV7-8 | ASSRDTQY
. | TRBV10-2 | ASSEVGGIRYEQY
. | TRBV5-8 | ASSRDRVISEAF
. | TRBV3-1/TRBV3-2 | ASSQEDRPGKLF
. | TRBV5-4 | ASSYRTGGHNNEQF
few | TRBV3-1/TRBV3-2 | ASSPTGLAGTLERGTQY
. | TRBV30 | AWSYQDRKYEQY
. | TRBV15 | ATSRDFRDRANEKLF
. | TRBV7-3 | ASSLKGDRDGEQF
. | TRBV27 | ASSLGRRQPIYEQY